This T cell receptor (beta chain) comes out of a study of CXCR3-negative and CXCR3-positive naive CD8 T cells. Study results and limitations: Naive cells that were CXCR3-positive had more hydrophobic TRB CDR3s (compared with CXCR3-negative naive cells).

A remark on this clonotype: The antigen remains unidentified.

Germline assignment: CDR1 MNHNY and CDR2 SVGAGI (reference sequence). The CDR3 extends over 13 amino acids. UMI-tagged TRB cDNA libraries were built via 5' RACE. Following a re-call of the 5' RACE reads, TCRdb has one entry per CDR3 protein and lacks DNA. The sample table sets out nearly 110,000 distinct CDR3 sequences. The TCR was taken from a human donor in good health. Some clones in this sample may be carry-over from other donors' samples. The genes are TRBV6-6 and TRBJ2-7; with no DNA, the TCRdb D assignment of TRBD2 cannot be verified. The sequencing input was naive CXCR3+ CD8+ T cells from blood. Described subset: CD45RO-CCR7+CD27+CD95- naive CD8+ T cells expressing CXCR3 (TNR3+). The CDR3: CASSYPGLIEQYF.